Here is one TCR beta chain with its context. Its matching antigen is unknown. Treatment reported: approximately 9-day PBMC culture with coronavirus spike peptide pools or control peptides (ViraFEST assay). T cells were expanded with peptide pools, and expanded clonotypes were identified by TCR sequencing. The data originate from a study of vaccination and CD4 T cells after COVID-19. The wider study: Two of the convalescents were Hispanic, and the group consisted of six males and four females. Convalescent patients gave post-COVID blood a median roughly 96 days post-diagnosis, range 35 to 161.

An Oncomine TCR Beta short-read assay was used to sequence the DNA from cultured CD4+ T cells. TCRdb re-called the PCR reads through MiXCR, storing one row per CDR3 protein. The sample has around 12,000 distinct CDR3 sequences, approximately 50% seen once; the top ten hold over 14%. The germline gives CDR1 LNHDA, CDR2 SQIVND (reference sequence). V was trimmed by 7 bases and J by 1 base, leaving 7 bases between them. The CDR3 is 13 amino acids. Sequenced input: CD4+ T cells from blood, cultured in vitro. The sequence was collected from a human donor who had recovered from COVID-19. The chain is built from TRBV19 and TRBJ2-2; D ambiguous. CDR3 nucleotide sequence: TGTGCCAGTACGGACGGGAACACCGGGGAGCTGTTTTTT. Its translation: CASTDGNTGELFF.